This is a list of T cell receptor beta chains from one sample in a study of graft-versus-host responses after intestinal transplantation. These receptors are not linked to any known antigen. Generated by immunoSEQ multiplex PCR, the TCRdb table keeps only in-frame clones and is missing some. Of roughly 120,000 clones in the sample, 90% are singletons; the top ten hold approximately 0.17%. The sample here was unstimulated CD4+ T cells sorted from spleen or lymph node cells, taken before intestinal transplant. These receptors were taken from a human donor who received an intestinal transplant. CDR3s include the opening cysteine and the closing phenylalanine or tryptophan. The order of the fields is clone size, J gene, V gene, D gene, CDR3 DNA, CDR3 protein. D genes are given only for firm matches. Clone size is given for some rows only: seen once, a few or many times, or a class if the clone is expanded.

>.|TRBJ1-3|TRBV5-5|.
TGTGCCAGCAGCACGACAGTGAGCTCTGGAAACACCATATATTTT
CASSTTVSSGNTIYF
>.|TRBJ2-1|TRBV5-1|TRBD2
TGCGCCAGCAGCTTGGCTAGCGGGGGCAATGAGCAGTTCTTC
CASSLASGGNEQFF
>.|TRBJ2-5|TRBV6-5|.
TGTGCCAGCAGCAGAGGGGTAAGGAGGGAAGAGACCCAGTACTTC
CASSRGVRREETQYF
>.|TRBJ1-2|TRBV6-1|.
TGTGCCAGCAGTGAAGGGACAGCCTATGGCTACACCTTC
CASSEGTAYGYTF
>.|TRBJ1-2|TRBV6-1|.
TGTGCCAGCAGTGACCTGACAGTCGGTTCAAGAGGCTACACCTTC
CASSDLTVGSRGYTF
>.|TRBJ1-1|TRBV19|TRBD1
TGTGCCAGTAAGGAATTGAGGGGGCTTAGGAACACTGAAGCTTTCTTT
CASKELRGLRNTEAFF
>.|TRBJ1-2|TRBV7-9|.
TGTGCCAGCAGCCCACCAGGCACTAACTATGGCTACACCTTC
CASSPPGTNYGYTF
>.|TRBJ2-3|TRBV6-6|TRBD2
TGTGCCAGCACCCTAAGCGGGAGTACCACAGATACGCAGTATTTT
CASTLSGSTTDTQYF
>once|TRBJ2-3|TRBV9|TRBD1
TGTGCCAGCAGCTTAGAGACAGGGGGCCCCAGCACAGATACGCAGTATTTT
CASSLETGGPSTDTQYF
>.|TRBJ2-1|TRBV15|TRBD2
TGTGCCACCAGCAGAGGCTCCGGACTAGTCGATTATGAGCAGTTCTTC
CATSRGSGLVDYEQFF
>.|TRBJ2-3|TRBV15|TRBD2
TGTGCCACCAGCAGAGATAGATTCGGCGGGAGGACAGATACGCAGTATTTT
CATSRDRFGGRTDTQYF
>.|TRBJ2-5|TRBV14|.
TGTGCCAGCAGCCAAGGCCTTTACAGCGGTCAAGAGACCCAGTACTTC
CASSQGLYSGQETQYF
>.|TRBJ2-7|TRBV13|.
TGTGCCAGCAGCTTAAGACAGGAGAGCTCCTACGAGCAGTACTTC
CASSLRQESSYEQYF
>.|TRBJ1-2|TRBV18|.
TGTGCCAGCTCACCACTACGTTTAGGGAGTGACTATGGCTACACCTTC
CASSPLRLGSDYGYTF
>.|TRBJ2-7|TRBV30|TRBD1
TGTGCCTGGTTAAGGGGGCGCGAGCAGTACTTC
CAWLRGREQYF
>.|TRBJ2-2|TRBV6-1|.
TGTGCCAGCAGGCGGGGCTACACCGGGGAGCTGTTTTTT
CASRRGYTGELFF
>.|TRBJ2-1|TRBV19|.
TGTGCCAGTACAAATTTTGGGACATTTTACAATGAGCAGTTCTTC
CASTNFGTFYNEQFF
>.|TRBJ2-7|TRBV7-9|.
TGTGCCAGCAGCCCCCGGGACATCAACGGGGAGCAGTACTTC
CASSPRDINGEQYF
>.|TRBJ1-5|TRBV30|.
TGTGCCTGGAGGGGGGGGCAGGGACAGCCCCAGCATTTT
CAWRGGQGQPQHF
>.|TRBJ2-1|TRBV4-3|TRBD2
TGCGCCAGCAGCCAAGATATCAGGGGCGGGGGGAGGGTTGAGCAGTTCTTC
CASSQDIRGGGRVEQFF
>.|TRBJ1-2|TRBV5-1|TRBD1
TGCGCCAGCAGCCCACCGGGACAGGGGATTAGTGGCTACACCTTC
CASSPPGQGISGYTF
>.|TRBJ2-1|TRBV27|TRBD2
TGTGCCAGCAGTCCGGGACTAGCGGGGTTGAGCTCCTACAATGAGCAGTTCTTC
CASSPGLAGLSSYNEQFF
>.|TRBJ1-2|TRBV21-1|.
TGTGCCAGCAGCAGCCCGACAGGCTATGGCTACACCTTC
CASSSPTGYGYTF
>.|TRBJ2-5|TRBV7-6|TRBD1
TGTGCCAGCAGATTCCTGGACAGGGGAACGGAGACCCAGTACTTC
CASRFLDRGTETQYF
>.|TRBJ1-2|TRBV7-8|.
TGTGCCAGCAGCTCCCCGGGGGTACCCAACTATGGCTACACCTTC
CASSSPGVPNYGYTF
>.|TRBJ1-2|TRBV28|TRBD1
TGTGCCAGCAGTTGGACAGGAAACGTCTATGGCTACACCTTC
CASSWTGNVYGYTF
>.|TRBJ2-7|TRBV27|.
TGTGCCAGCAGTTCGGGTAGCTCCTACGAGCAGTACTTC
CASSSGSSYEQYF
>.|TRBJ2-1|TRBV10-1|.
TGCGCCAGCAGTGAGGACCCTAGGGGGAATGAGCAGTTCTTC
CASSEDPRGNEQFF
>.|TRBJ1-2|TRBV5-1|TRBD1
TGCGCCAGCAGCATGGGACAGGGACGAGGCTACACCTTC
CASSMGQGRGYTF
>few|TRBJ1-5|TRBV30|.
TGTGCCTGGAGTAAACAGTCGAATAGCAATCAGCCCCAGCATTTT
CAWSKQSNSNQPQHF
>once|TRBJ2-7|TRBV7-6|TRBD1
TGTGCCAGCAGCTTGACGGACAGGGACCACGAGCAGTACTTC
CASSLTDRDHEQYF
>.|TRBJ1-6|TRBV18|.
TGTGCCAGCTCACCCCGGGACTTGTATAATTCACCCCTCCACTTT
CASSPRDLYNSPLHF
>.|TRBJ1-3|TRBV29-1|.
TGCAGCGTAACCGGGACAATCGGCGGAAACACCATATATTTT
CSVTGTIGGNTIYF
>.|TRBJ1-5|TRBV18|.
TGTGCCAGCTCACCACGAGTGGGCAATCAGCCCCAGCATTTT
CASSPRVGNQPQHF
>.|TRBJ2-7|TRBV5-1|TRBD1
TGCGCCAGCAGCACCAACAGGGGGAGTTCCTACGAGCAGTACTTC
CASSTNRGSSYEQYF
>.|TRBJ1-6|TRBV7-2|.
TGTGCCAGCAGGCCGAAAACAGGGTTGGGTAATTCACCCCTCCACTTT
CASRPKTGLGNSPLHF
>.|TRBJ1-6|TRBV2|.
TGTGCCAGCAGTGATTACAGGGATTCACCCCTCCACTTT
CASSDYRDSPLHF
>.|TRBJ2-7|TRBV11-2|.
TGTGCCAGCAGTATGTCCTACGAGCAGTACTTC
CASSMSYEQYF
>.|TRBJ1-4|TRBV19|TRBD1
TGTGCCAGTAGACCGCCCGGGACAGTACTTGAAAAACTGTTTTTT
CASRPPGTVLEKLFF
>.|TRBJ1-5|TRBV28|TRBD1
TGTGCCAGCATAAACCGGGACAGTCTTTTGCAGCCCCAGCATTTT
CASINRDSLLQPQHF
>.|TRBJ2-1|TRBV6-4|.
TGTGCCAGCAGTGTCTCCCCGGCAGGGCCCTACAATGAGCAGTTCTTC
CASSVSPAGPYNEQFF
>.|TRBJ1-1|TRBV28|TRBD1
TGTGCCAGCAGGGACAGGCCTCTGGGGAACACTGAAGCTTTCTTT
CASRDRPLGNTEAFF
>.|TRBJ1-4|TRBV5-1|.
TGCGCCAGCAGCTTGAGGGGGGGCGCAGGGAATGAAAAACTGTTTTTT
CASSLRGGAGNEKLFF
>once|TRBJ1-1|TRBV7-9|TRBD1
TGTGCCAGCAGCCTCGGGACAGGCCCAAACGAAGCTTTCTTT
CASSLGTGPNEAFF
>few|TRBJ1-4|TRBV30|TRBD1
TGTGCCTGGAGTGTAGGGCAGGGGGTAACTAATGAAAAACTGTTTTTT
CAWSVGQGVTNEKLFF
>.|TRBJ2-2|TRBV15|.
TGTGCCACCAGCAGAGATCGCGGAGGGGTGGACACCGGGGAGCTGTTTTTT
CATSRDRGGVDTGELFF
>.|TRBJ2-5|TRBV18|TRBD2
TGTGCCAGCTCACCAGTCCGAGGCCTAGCGGGTGAACAAGAGACCCAGTACTTC
CASSPVRGLAGEQETQYF
>once|TRBJ2-7|TRBV6-6|.
TGTGCCAGCAGCTCCGCAGGGAGGACGACCTACGAGCAGTACTTC
CASSSAGRTTYEQYF
>.|TRBJ2-2|TRBV5-1|.
TGCGCCAGCAGCTCAATGAGACAGTCGAACACCGGGGAGCTGTTTTTT
CASSSMRQSNTGELFF
>.|TRBJ1-6|TRBV6-1|TRBD1
TGTGCCAGCAGTGAAGAGACAGGGAGTCGTTCACCCCTCCACTTT
CASSEETGSRSPLHF
>.|TRBJ2-7|TRBV5-8|TRBD2
TGTGCCAGCAGCGCCCTGGGGGGGGGAGACGAGCAGTACTTC
CASSALGGGDEQYF
>.|TRBJ2-7|TRBV15|.
TGTGCCACCAGCAGAGGAGGTTCGACAGAAGCCTACGAGCAGTACTTC
CATSRGGSTEAYEQYF
>.|TRBJ1-1|TRBV28|.
TGTGCCAGCAGTTTATGGGAGTCGAACACTGAAGCTTTCTTT
CASSLWESNTEAFF